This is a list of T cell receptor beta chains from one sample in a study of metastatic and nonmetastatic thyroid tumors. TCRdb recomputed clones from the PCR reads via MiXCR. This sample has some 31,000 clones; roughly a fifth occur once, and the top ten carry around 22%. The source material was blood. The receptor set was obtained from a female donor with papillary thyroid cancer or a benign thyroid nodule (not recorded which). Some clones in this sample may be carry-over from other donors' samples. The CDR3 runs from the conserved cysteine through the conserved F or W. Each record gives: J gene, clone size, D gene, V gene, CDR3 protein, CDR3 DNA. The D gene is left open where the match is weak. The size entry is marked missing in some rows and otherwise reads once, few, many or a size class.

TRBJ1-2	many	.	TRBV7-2	CASSLGEANYGYTF	TGTGCCAGCAGCTTAGGGGAAGCTAACTATGGCTACACCTTC
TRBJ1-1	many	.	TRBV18	CASSPAQGDTTEAFF	TGTGCCAGCTCACCCGCACAGGGAGATACCACTGAAGCTTTCTTT
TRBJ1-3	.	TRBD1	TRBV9	CASSVAGGTGNTIYF	TGTGCCAGCAGCGTAGCAGGGGGTACTGGAAACACCATATATTTT
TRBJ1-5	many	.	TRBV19	CASSIPVGVQGQPQHF	TGTGCCAGTAGTATTCCCGTAGGGGTACAGGGACAGCCCCAGCATTTT
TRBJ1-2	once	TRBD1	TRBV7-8	CASSYSAQGAGGYTF	TGTGCCAGCAGCTACAGTGCGCAGGGGGCAGGTGGCTACACCTTC
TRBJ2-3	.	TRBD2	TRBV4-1	CASSQARLAGGPPDTQYF	TGCGCCAGCAGCCAGGCCCGACTAGCGGGAGGGCCCCCAGATACGCAGTATTTT
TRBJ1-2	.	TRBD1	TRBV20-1	CSARPGQGVDGYTF	TGCAGTGCTAGACCGGGACAGGGAGTGGATGGCTACACCTTC
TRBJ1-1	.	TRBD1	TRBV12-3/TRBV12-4	CASRLRQGGTEAFF	TGTGCCAGCAGACTCCGACAGGGGGGCACTGAAGCTTTCTTT
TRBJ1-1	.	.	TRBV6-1	CASKTDRLTTEAFF	TGTGCCAGCAAAACCGACAGGCTCACCACTGAAGCATTCTTT
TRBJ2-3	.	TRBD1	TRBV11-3	CASSPRQGATDTQYF	TGTGCCAGCAGCCCTAGACAGGGGGCCACAGATACGCAGTATTTT
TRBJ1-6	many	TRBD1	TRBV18	CASSPRGTGVNSPLHF	TGTGCCAGCTCACCACGGGGGACAGGGGTCAATTCACCCCTCCACTTT
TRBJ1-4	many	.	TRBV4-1	CASSHLVGRGNEKLFF	TGCGCCAGCAGCCACTTAGTCGGCAGGGGCAATGAAAAACTGTTTTTT
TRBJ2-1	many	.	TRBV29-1	CSVRRGGIRDNEQFF	TGCAGCGTTCGCCGAGGGGGGATTCGGGACAATGAGCAGTTCTTC
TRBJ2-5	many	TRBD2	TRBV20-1	CSAIPFRLAGQETQYF	TGCAGTGCTATCCCCTTCCGACTAGCGGGGCAGGAGACCCAGTACTTC
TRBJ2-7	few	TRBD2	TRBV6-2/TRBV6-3	CASSTHSGTSVYYEQYF	TGTGCCAGCAGCACCCACTCCGGGACTAGCGTATACTACGAGCAGTACTTC
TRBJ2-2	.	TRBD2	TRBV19	CASSRTSGSDTGELFF	TGTGCCAGTTCCCGGACTAGCGGGAGCGACACCGGGGAGCTGTTTTTT
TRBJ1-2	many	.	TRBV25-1	CASSDPGSGEHYGYTF	TGTGCCAGCAGTGATCCGGGGAGTGGAGAGCACTATGGCTACACCTTC
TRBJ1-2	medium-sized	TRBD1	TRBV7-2	CASSADRGYTF	TGTGCCAGCAGCGCGGACAGGGGCTACACCTTC